This T cell receptor beta chain originates from a study of blood T cells in healthy people across ages. Points from the study as a whole: Diversity estimates from one million T cells were considered underestimates.

CDR1 MNHEY and CDR2 SVGEGT come from the germline V gene. The CDR3 totals 14 residues. V shed 6 bases and J shed 5 bases, with 15 bases lying between them. Together with a sample-barcoded 5' primer, a J-beta primer mix was included in a second PCR lasting about 7 to 12 cycles. TCRdb reanalysed the 5' RACE reads using MiXCR and keeps one entry per CDR3 protein. Of some 700,000 distinct CDR3 sequences listed, around a fifth are singletons. Remarks on this clonotype: Its antigen is as yet unknown.

This TCR was recovered from a man aged 65 to 85 in good health. Sequenced material: blood. This chain connects TRBV6-2 or TRBV6-3 to TRBJ2-3; a weak D match, TRBD2 (6 bases). This CDR3 reads CASRHDGTRDTQYF. The DNA for the CDR3 is TGTGCCAGCAGGCATGACGGGACTCGAGATACGCAGTATTTT.